This T cell receptor beta chain emerged from a study of CD8 T cells in ankylosing spondylitis. Study-level findings and limits: CD8+ by phenotype, disease-linked clones were relatively rare in peripheral blood.

TCRdb re-called the 5' RACE reads with MiXCR, one entry per CDR3 protein. Seen here are more than 250,000 distinct CDR3 sequences, approximately 10% observed once, and the top ten hold 9.1%. Of note for this clonotype: What it binds is not known.

The sequence was collected from a female donor with ankylosing spondylitis or in good health (not recorded which). What was sequenced was blood, either unsorted or a sorted T cell fraction (not recorded which).

The CDR3 sequence is CASSPIYPADAIQYF. The CDR3 nucleotides read TGTGCCAGCTCACCAATCTACCCAGCGGATGCCATTCAGTACTTC. The genes are TRBV18 and TRBJ2-4; TRBD2 is a possible D gene (5 bases). The V end lost 2 bases, the J end lost 9 bases, and 17 bases lay between the germline ends. CDR1 and CDR2 (germline): KGHSH, LQKENI. The CDR3 runs to 15 residues.